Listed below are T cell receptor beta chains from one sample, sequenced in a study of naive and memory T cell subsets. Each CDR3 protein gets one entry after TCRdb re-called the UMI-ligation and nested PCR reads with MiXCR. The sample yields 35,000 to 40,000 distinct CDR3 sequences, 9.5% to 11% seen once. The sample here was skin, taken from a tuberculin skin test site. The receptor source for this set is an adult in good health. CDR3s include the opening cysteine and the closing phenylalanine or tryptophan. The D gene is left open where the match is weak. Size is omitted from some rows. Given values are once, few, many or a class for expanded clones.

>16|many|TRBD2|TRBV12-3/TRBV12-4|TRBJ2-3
CASSLLAGSSTDTQYF
TGTGCCAGCAGTTTACTAGCGGGGTCTAGCACAGATACGCAGTATTTT
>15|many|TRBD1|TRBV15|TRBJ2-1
CATSSLTGGYNEQFF
TGTGCCACCAGCTCCCTGACAGGGGGCTACAATGAGCAGTTCTTC
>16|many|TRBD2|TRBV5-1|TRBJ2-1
CASSPAAGAGSNEQFF
TGCGCCAGCAGCCCAGCAGCGGGAGCGGGTAGCAATGAGCAGTTCTTC
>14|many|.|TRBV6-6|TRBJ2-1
CASSYQDNYNEQFF
TGTGCCAGCAGTTACCAGGACAATTACAATGAGCAGTTCTTC
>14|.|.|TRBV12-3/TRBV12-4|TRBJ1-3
CASSPRGVGNTIYF
TGTGCCAGCAGTCCGAGGGGGGTTGGAAACACCATATATTTT
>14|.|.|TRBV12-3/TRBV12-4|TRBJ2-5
CASSWGGGSETQYF
TGTGCCAGCAGCTGGGGGGGCGGGAGCGAGACCCAGTACTTC
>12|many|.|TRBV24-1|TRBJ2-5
CATSAAAETQYF
TGTGCCACCAGTGCTGCGGCAGAGACCCAGTACTTC
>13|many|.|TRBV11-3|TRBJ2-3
CASSLSRTDTQYF
TGTGCCAGCAGCTTAAGCAGGACAGATACGCAGTATTTT
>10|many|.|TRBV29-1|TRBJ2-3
CSVADDTQYF
TGCAGCGTGGCCGACGATACGCAGTATTTT
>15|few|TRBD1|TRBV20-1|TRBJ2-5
CSARLSGTGGKTQYF
TGCAGTGCTAGATTATCCGGGACAGGGGGCAAGACCCAGTACTTC
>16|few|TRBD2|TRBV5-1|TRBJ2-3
CASSLASSGAADTQYF
TGCGCCAGCAGCTTGGCATCTAGCGGGGCTGCAGATACGCAGTATTTT
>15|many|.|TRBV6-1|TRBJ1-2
CASSDMGRRPLGYTF
TGTGCCAGCAGTGACATGGGGAGGCGGCCGCTTGGCTACACCTTC
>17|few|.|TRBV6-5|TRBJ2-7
CASSYGHPDTHVGEQYF
TGTGCCAGCAGTTACGGACACCCGGACACTCATGTGGGGGAGCAGTACTTC
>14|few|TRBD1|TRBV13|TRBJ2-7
CASSPQGDIYEQYF
TGTGCCAGCAGCCCGCAGGGGGACATCTACGAGCAGTACTTC
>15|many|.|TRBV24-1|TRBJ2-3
CATLILRTLTDTQYF
TGTGCCACCCTTATATTAAGGACTCTTACAGATACGCAGTATTTT
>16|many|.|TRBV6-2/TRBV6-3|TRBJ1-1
CASSYIRQQLNTEAFF
TGTGCCAGCAGTTACATCCGACAGCAATTGAACACTGAAGCTTTCTTT
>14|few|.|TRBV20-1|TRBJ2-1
CSARGGPSYNEQFF
TGCAGTGCTAGGGGTGGGCCATCCTACAATGAGCAGTTCTTC
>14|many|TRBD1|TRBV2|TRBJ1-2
CASTGGQGDYGYTF
TGTGCCAGCACCGGAGGACAGGGGGACTATGGCTACACCTTC
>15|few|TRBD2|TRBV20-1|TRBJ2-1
CSARDPSGSRNEQFF
TGCAGTGCTAGAGACCCTAGCGGGAGTAGGAATGAGCAGTTCTTC
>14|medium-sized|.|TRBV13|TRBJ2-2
CASSFSVNTGELFF
TGTGCCAGCAGCTTCTCGGTTAACACCGGGGAGCTGTTTTTT
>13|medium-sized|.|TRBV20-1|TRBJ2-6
CSARDLGANVLTF
TGCAGTGCTAGAGATCTTGGGGCCAACGTCCTGACTTTC
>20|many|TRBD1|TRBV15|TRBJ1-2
CATSRGALDIRDRGLNGYTF
TGTGCCACCAGCAGAGGAGCTCTTGATATCCGGGACAGGGGACTTAATGGCTACACCTTC
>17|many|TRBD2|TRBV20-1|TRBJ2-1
CSARDQSAGRSYNEQFF
TGCAGTGCTAGAGATCAGTCAGCGGGAAGATCCTACAATGAGCAGTTCTTC
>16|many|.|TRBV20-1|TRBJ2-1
CSAREINRPSYNEQFF
TGCAGTGCTAGAGAGATTAACAGGCCCTCCTACAATGAGCAGTTCTTC
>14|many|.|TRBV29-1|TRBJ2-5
CSVSGSAGQETQYF
TGCAGCGTGTCTGGTTCGGCAGGGCAAGAGACCCAGTACTTC
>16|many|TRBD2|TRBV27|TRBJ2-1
CASSFGTSGRVNEQFF
TGTGCCAGCAGTTTCGGTACTAGCGGGAGAGTAAATGAGCAGTTCTTC
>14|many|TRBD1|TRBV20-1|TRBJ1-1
CSASRDSSNTEAFF
TGCAGTGCTAGTCGGGACAGCTCGAACACTGAAGCTTTCTTT